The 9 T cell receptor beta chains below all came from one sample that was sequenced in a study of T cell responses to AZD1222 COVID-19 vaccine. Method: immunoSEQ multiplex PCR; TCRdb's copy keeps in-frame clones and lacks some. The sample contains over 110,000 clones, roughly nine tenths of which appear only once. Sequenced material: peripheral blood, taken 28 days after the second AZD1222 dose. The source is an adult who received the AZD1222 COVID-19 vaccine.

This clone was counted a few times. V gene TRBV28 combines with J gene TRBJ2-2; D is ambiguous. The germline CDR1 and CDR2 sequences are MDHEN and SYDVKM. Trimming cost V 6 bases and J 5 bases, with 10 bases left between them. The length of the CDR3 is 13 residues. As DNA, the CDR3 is TGTGCCAGCAGACCTGTAGGGACCGGGGAGCTGTTTTTT. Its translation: CASRPVGTGELFF.

The CDR3 DNA reads TGTGCCAGTAGTATGGGCTCCCATGGGAATGGCTACACCTTC. It encodes CASSMGSHGNGYTF. The chain links TRBV19 to TRBJ1-2; D is undetermined. There are 14 residues in the CDR3. Germline V CDR1 and CDR2: LNHDA, SQIVND (reference sequence). Trimming took off 3 bases at V and 6 bases at J, with 14 bases between the two ends.

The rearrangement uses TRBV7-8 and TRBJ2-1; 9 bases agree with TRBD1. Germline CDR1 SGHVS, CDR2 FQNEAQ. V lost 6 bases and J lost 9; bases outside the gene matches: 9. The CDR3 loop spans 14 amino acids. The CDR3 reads CASSPGTGRGEQFF. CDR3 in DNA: TGTGCCAGCAGTCCAGGGACAGGGCGCGGTGAGCAGTTCTTC.

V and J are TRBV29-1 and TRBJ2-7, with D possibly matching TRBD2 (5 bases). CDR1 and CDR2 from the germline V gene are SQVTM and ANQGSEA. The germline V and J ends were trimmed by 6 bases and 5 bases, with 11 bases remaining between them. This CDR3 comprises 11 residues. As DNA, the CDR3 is TGCAGCGTGAGGACTCTGAACGAGCAGTACTTC. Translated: CSVRTLNEQYF.

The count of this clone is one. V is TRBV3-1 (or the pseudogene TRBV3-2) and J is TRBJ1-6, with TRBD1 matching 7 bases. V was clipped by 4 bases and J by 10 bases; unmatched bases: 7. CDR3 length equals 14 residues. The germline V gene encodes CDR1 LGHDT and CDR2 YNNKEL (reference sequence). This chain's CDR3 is CASSRQRGLSPLHF. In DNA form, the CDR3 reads TGTGCCAGCAGCCGACAAAGGGGGCTATCACCCCTCCACTTT.

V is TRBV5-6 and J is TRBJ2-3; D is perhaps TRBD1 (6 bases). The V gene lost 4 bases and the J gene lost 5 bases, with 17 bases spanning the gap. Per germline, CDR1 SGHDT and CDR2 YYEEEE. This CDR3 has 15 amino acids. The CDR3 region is CASSRRQGLGDTQYF. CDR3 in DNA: TGTGCCAGCAGCAGGAGGCAGGGGCTGGGAGATACGCAGTATTTT.

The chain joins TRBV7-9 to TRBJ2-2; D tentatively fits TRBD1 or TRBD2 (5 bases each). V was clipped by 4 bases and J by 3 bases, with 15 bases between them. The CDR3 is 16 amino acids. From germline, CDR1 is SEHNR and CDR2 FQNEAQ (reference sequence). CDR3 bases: TGTGCCAGCAGCTCCCCGCGAGGGGCGGACACCGGGGAGCTGTTTTTT. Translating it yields CASSSPRGADTGELFF.

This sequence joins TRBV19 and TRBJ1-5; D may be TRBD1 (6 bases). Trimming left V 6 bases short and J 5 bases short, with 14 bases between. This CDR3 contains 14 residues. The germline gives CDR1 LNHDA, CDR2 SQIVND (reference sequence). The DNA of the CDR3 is TGTGCCAGTAGAGGGGGGAAAGGTGATCAGCCCCAGCATTTT. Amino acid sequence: CASRGGKGDQPQHF.

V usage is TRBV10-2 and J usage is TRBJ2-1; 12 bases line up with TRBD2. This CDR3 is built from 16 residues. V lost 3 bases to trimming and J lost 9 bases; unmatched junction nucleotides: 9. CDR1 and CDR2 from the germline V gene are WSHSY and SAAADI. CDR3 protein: CASSDSRTSGVGEQFF. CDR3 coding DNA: TGCGCCAGCAGTGACAGCAGGACTAGCGGGGTTGGTGAGCAGTTCTTC.